The T cell receptor beta chain under discussion was sequenced for a study of T cells in narcolepsy. Study-wide context: Patients with NT1 or NT2 and healthy control donors were enrolled. Findings of the study overall: Autoreactive clone sequences were missing from some blood memory CD4+ repertoires. Reportedly, autoreactive clonotypes were serially detected in patients' blood but not controls'.

V was trimmed by 1 base and J by 1 base, leaving 6 bases between them. Germline assignment: CDR1 SGHTA and CDR2 FQGNSA. CDR3 length: 14 amino acids. As concerns this clone: Its antigen remains unidentified.

Some clones are missing from TCRdb's copy, which holds only in-frame ones; the method was immunoSEQ multiplex PCR. The top ten clones hold 30% to 40% of a sample with around 16,000 clones, about 85% of them seen once. Specimen: memory (CD45RA-) CD4+ T cells from blood. The receptor's source is a human donor in good health. The V gene is TRBV7-2, the J gene TRBJ2-3, with D uncertain. In nucleotides, the CDR3 is TGTGCCAGCAGCTTAGGACACGGCACAGATACGCAGTATTTT. Its translation: CASSLGHGTDTQYF.